The sequence of this T cell receptor (beta chain) was determined in a study of a mutant IDH1 vaccine in newly diagnosed glioma. Profiled with immunoSEQ multiplex PCR; TCRdb holds only in-frame clones, not every one. The sample contains roughly 60,000 clones, 85% of which appear only once. In the case of this clone: Its specificity is not known.

Looked up from germline, CDR1 is SGHAT and CDR2 is FQNNGV. The V and J ends lost 0 bases and 8 bases respectively, with 8 bases between them. This CDR3 region has 12 residues. The sample's time point: week 23, last vaccination. Every single dose of the vaccine, 300 ug of mutant IDH1 20-mer peptide, came with topical imiquimod. This sequence originates from a man aged 25-45 years with glioma. J is TRBJ2-7 and V is TRBV11-2; D remains ambiguous. Sequenced here: PBMCs, sampled from a glioma patient whose treatment included an IDH1 peptide vaccine. This chain's CDR3 is CASSLDRYKQYF. The CDR3 DNA is TGTGCCAGCAGCTTAGACCGTTACAAGCAGTACTTC.